This T cell receptor (beta chain) stems from a study of cytomegalovirus exposure and HLA in healthy donors. As concerns this clone: Its antigen is not known.

Notes on the study in general: Earlier findings revealed that most TCR beta V segments proved productive either about 90% or about 30% of the time. A later analysis, which compared TCR beta chains of equal frequency, found the HLA-associated ones more clonally expanded.

Unmatched junction bases numbered 7, after V lost 6 bases and J lost 4 bases. Germline CDR1 and CDR2: MNHEY and SMNVEV (reference sequence). The CDR3 is 14 amino acids. PCR primers comprised 60 Vbeta and 13 Jbeta primers. TCRdb's table, derived via immunoSEQ multiplex PCR, lists solely in-frame clones and lacks some. The table has 200,000 to 300,000 clones, about 80% seen once. The receptor's source is a woman between 40 and 55 years old in good health and CMV-seropositive. This chain joins TRBV27 and TRBJ2-7; 9 bases map to TRBD2. The sequenced sample consisted of PBMCs. The CDR3 spells CASRVAGVGYEQYF. CDR3 nucleotides: TGTGCCAGCAGGGTAGCGGGAGTAGGGTACGAGCAGTACTTC.